This T cell receptor beta chain was identified in a study of T cell responses to AZD1222 COVID-19 vaccine. Background on the study: Whether given at about 4 or about 12 weeks, second doses were pooled.

TCRdb's copy holds only in-frame clones and misses some; the assay was immunoSEQ multiplex PCR. This table holds about 86,000 clones, approximately 90% found once. This CDR3 contains 19 residues. CDR1 MNHNY and CDR2 SVGAGI come from the germline V gene (reference sequence). V lost 5 bases, J lost 0 bases, and 12 bases stayed unmatched. The sequences come from peripheral blood, collected on day 0 of AZD1222 vaccination. The sequence came from an adult in good health. The J gene is TRBJ2-3, the V gene TRBV6-6; TRBD2 aligns across 12 bases. For the CDR3, the DNA is TGTGCCAGCAGTCTCTACCGGACTAGCGGGGCCTCTAGCACAGATACGCAGTATTTT. This gives the protein CASSLYRTSGASSTDTQYF.